This TCR beta chain was recorded in a study of CD8 T cells in Susac syndrome. Germline CDR1 is SQVTM and CDR2 is ANQGSEA. This CDR3 has 13 amino acids. Trimming left V 5 bases short and J 1 base short, with 11 bases between. Negative isolation was applied to CD8+ and CD4+ T cells, and FACS enrichment was applied to TEMRA cells. The authors reverse transcribed about 0.45 to 1 ug RNA with random hexamers. Using its own MiXCR run on the immunoSEQ multiplex PCR reads, TCRdb lists one record per CDR3 protein. This repertoire shows approximately 190,000 distinct CDR3 sequences, roughly 92% found once; its top ten account for 0.09% to 0.12%.

This clonotype was sampled from a human donor in good health. Sequencing was performed on CD4+ T cells from PBMCs. V is TRBV29-1 and J is TRBJ2-5, with D perhaps matching TRBD2 (6 bases). Here the CDR3 DNA reads TGCAGCGTTTTACGGGGGATCCAAGAGACCCAGTACTTC. As protein: CSVLRGIQETQYF.